One and the same sample provided the 25 T cell receptor beta chains below, sequenced in a study of blood T cell repertoires in COVID-19. Sequenced by immunoSEQ multiplex PCR; TCRdb stores in-frame clones only, minus some. The sample includes 200,000 to 250,000 clones, 80% to 90% of them seen just once. Sequencing was performed on PBMCs or T cells enriched from blood (not recorded which). The source of these receptors is a woman in her 40s with acute COVID-19.

The chain uses TRBV19 and TRBJ1-1, with 10 bases lining up with TRBD1. Germline loops: CDR1 LNHDA, CDR2 SQIVND (reference sequence). CDR3 length: 15 residues. The ends lost 5 bases at V and 4 bases at J; junction bases unmatched: 7. CDR3 bases: TGTGCCAGTAGTGCCGGACAGGGGGGGATCACTGAAGCTTTCTTT. It is translated as CASSAGQGGITEAFF. Looking up the rest from reference TRBV19 and TRBJ1-1 gives the full variable domain: DGGITQSPKYLFRKEGQNVTLSCEQNLNHDAMYWYRQDPGQGLRLIYYSQIVNDFQKGDIAEGYSVSREKKESFPLTVTSAQKNPTAFYLCASSAGQGGITEAFFGQGTRLTVV.

The chain recombines TRBV7-8 with TRBJ1-6; 7 nucleotides match TRBD1. The CDR3 is 15 residues long. Trimming at V came to 5 bases and at J to 5 bases, leaving 6 bases not matched to a gene. CDR1 SGHVS and CDR2 FQNEAQ come from the germline V gene. The CDR3 DNA reads as TGTGCCAGCAGCCCAGGGGGTCGACATAATTCACCCCTCCACTTT. Translating gives CASSPGGRHNSPLHF.

The genes are TRBV28 and TRBJ1-1; TRBD1 matches at 7 bases. V trimming: 6 bases; J trimming: 0 bases; junction bases outside the gene matches: 16. The germline gives CDR1 MDHEN, CDR2 SYDVKM. The CDR3 is 18 amino acids. The CDR3 DNA follows: TGTGCCAGCAGCCCACTGAGGGGGGACAGACTATTGAACACTGAAGCTTTCTTT. Its protein is CASSPLRGDRLLNTEAFF.

The J gene is TRBJ2-5, the V gene TRBV18; D remains unclear. This CDR3 is 10 amino acids long. V shed 3 bases and J shed 7 bases, with 3 bases lying between them. Looked up from germline, CDR1 is KGHSH and CDR2 is LQKENI. This CDR3 reads CASSPGTQYF. The CDR3 DNA sequence: TGTGCCAGCTCACCCGGGACCCAGTACTTC.

The rearrangement joins TRBV7-2 to TRBJ1-6; maybe TRBD1 (6 bases). Trimming removed 4 bases at V and 3 bases at J, with 16 bases between. The CDR3 has 17 residues. Germline V gives CDR1 SGHTA, CDR2 FQGNSA. CDR3 sequence: CASSSTTGRSYNSPLHF. The CDR3 nucleotides are TGTGCCAGCAGCTCCACGACAGGCAGAAGCTATAATTCACCCCTCCACTTT.

The chain links TRBV10-3 to TRBJ2-7, with a possible D match to TRBD1 (6 bases). Germline lookup yields CDR1 ENHRY and CDR2 SYGVKD. This CDR3 has 13 residues. Trimming stripped 2 bases from V and 5 bases from J, with 10 bases between. CDR3 in amino acids: CAISEDRIHEQYF. CDR3 bases: TGTGCCATCAGTGAGGACAGGATCCACGAGCAGTACTTC.

This clone was seen repeatedly, ten times or more. The V gene is TRBV19, the J gene TRBJ2-1; 9 nucleotides agree with TRBD1. The CDR3 sequence is 11 residues long. J gave up 14 bases and V 4 bases, and 3 bases lay outside the gene matches. Germline V gives CDR1 LNHDA, CDR2 SQIVND (reference sequence). The CDR3, as DNA: TGTGCCAGTAGTAGTTGGACAGGGGAGTTCTTC. Its protein is CASSSWTGEFF.

The V call is TRBV5-8, the J call TRBJ2-5; no firm D call. V was cut by 2 bases and J by 2 bases, with 13 bases left in between. The CDR3 is made up of 15 amino acids. Germline V gene data show CDR1 as SGHTS and CDR2 as YDEGEE. The CDR3 region is CASSFQAPLQETQYF. CDR3 in DNA: TGTGCCAGCAGCTTCCAGGCTCCGCTGCAAGAGACCCAGTACTTC.

This chain links TRBV12-3 or TRBV12-4 with TRBJ2-1; maybe TRBD2 (5 bases). The length of the CDR3 is 13 residues. Trimming pared 4 bases from V and 8 bases from J, leaving 12 bases between. The CDR3 loop is CASSSGPRDEQFF. CDR3 bases: TGTGCCAGCAGTTCCGGACCGAGGGATGAGCAGTTCTTC.

V usage is TRBV12-3 or TRBV12-4 and J usage is TRBJ1-1; no firm D call. V was shortened by 7 bases and J by 6 bases, with 12 bases between the two germline ends. The CDR3 covers 12 residues. The CDR3 DNA follows: TGTGCCAGCAATAACGGGGTAGCTGAAGCTTTCTTT. Amino acids: CASNNGVAEAFF.

The chain recombines TRBV7-9 with TRBJ2-2; TRBD2 matches 9 bases. The CDR3 spans 16 residues. V shed 2 bases and J 7 bases; nucleotides not matched to a gene: 8. Germline V lookup: CDR1 SEHNR, CDR2 FQNEAQ (reference sequence). CDR3 residues: CASSLRLAGSIGELFF. For the CDR3, the DNA is TGTGCCAGCAGCTTAAGGCTAGCGGGGTCCATCGGGGAGCTGTTTTTT.

This chain joins TRBV5-1 and TRBJ2-3, with TRBD1 as a possible D gene (6 bases). The V and J ends lost 2 bases and 3 bases respectively, with 19 bases between them. CDR3 size: 17 residues. CDR1 is SGHRS, CDR2 YFSETQ, per germline. This CDR3 reads CASSFGGPTGRTDTQYF. The CDR3 nucleotides are TGCGCCAGCAGCTTTGGGGGCCCTACAGGGAGAACAGATACGCAGTATTTT.

The rearrangement joins TRBV6-4 to TRBJ1-5; D remains unclear. There are 17 residues in the CDR3. Germline V gene lookup returns CDR1 MRHNA and CDR2 SNTAGT. Trimming took 0 bases from V and 1 from J, leaving 13 bases between them. CDR3 loop: CASSDSPEGRSNQPQHF. Written as DNA, the CDR3 is TGTGCCAGCAGTGACTCCCCCGAGGGTCGGAGCAATCAGCCCCAGCATTTT.

The V call is TRBV24-1, the J call TRBJ2-1; D is unclear. Trimming removed 5 bases at V and 7 bases at J, with 5 bases between. This CDR3 has 11 amino acids. The germline V gene has CDR1 KGHDR and CDR2 SFDVKD. CDR3 sequence: CATSAVNEQFF. The CDR3 DNA reads as TGTGCCACCAGTGCGGTGAATGAGCAGTTCTTC.

The V gene is TRBV7-6, the J gene TRBJ2-1; D possibly corresponds to TRBD2 (6 bases). Germline V gives CDR1 SGHVS, CDR2 FNYEAQ. The V gene lost 2 bases and the J gene lost 6 bases, with 14 bases spanning the gap. This CDR3 spans 15 amino acids. For the CDR3, the DNA is TGTGCCAGCAGCTTATCCACGGGGGAGCTCAATGAGCAGTTCTTC. Amino acids: CASSLSTGELNEQFF.

The chain carries TRBV29-1 and TRBJ2-2; D not resolved. The germline gives CDR1 SQVTM, CDR2 ANQGSEA. CDR3 size: 11 residues. V dropped 8 bases and J dropped 7 bases, with 11 bases sitting between them. This chain's CDR3 is CSIVADGELFF. CDR3 nucleotide sequence: TGCAGCATCGTGGCGGACGGGGAGCTGTTTTTT.

This chain joins TRBV28 and TRBJ1-3; D is perhaps TRBD1 (5 bases). Per germline, CDR1 MDHEN and CDR2 SYDVKM. Trimming stripped 3 bases from V and 0 bases from J, with 9 bases between. This CDR3 has 15 amino acids. CDR3 loop: CASSFRAYSGNTIYF. CDR3 bases: TGTGCCAGCAGTTTCAGGGCTTACTCTGGAAACACCATATATTTT.

V and J are TRBV6-2 or TRBV6-3 and TRBJ1-5; weak D call: TRBD1 (5 bases). V dropped 2 bases and J dropped 0 bases, with 14 bases sitting between them. From germline, CDR1 is MNHEY and CDR2 SVGEGT. The CDR3 runs 17 residues. CDR3 amino acids: CASSYGQGPYSNQPQHF. The CDR3 bases are TGTGCCAGCAGTTACGGGCAGGGCCCGTATAGCAATCAGCCCCAGCATTTT.

The chain employs TRBV18 and TRBJ1-5; D perhaps matches TRBD1 (6 bases). The germline V gene encodes CDR1 KGHSH and CDR2 LQKENI. The CDR3 is made up of 13 amino acids. V lost 3 bases and J lost 6, with 9 bases in between. The CDR3 sequence is CASSPEDSQPQHF. CDR3 sequence (DNA): TGTGCCAGCTCACCGGAGGACAGTCAGCCCCAGCATTTT.

The chain joins TRBV7-6 to TRBJ2-7, with D tentatively TRBD2 (5 bases). The germline V gene encodes CDR1 SGHVS and CDR2 FNYEAQ. The CDR3 sequence is 15 residues long. V gave up 6 bases and J gave up 6 bases, with 21 bases separating them. CDR3 in DNA: TGTGCCAGCAGGCGTACTAGTAGTCCGTTAGGCGAGCAGTACTTC. Translated: CASRRTSSPLGEQYF.

CDR3 region: CASSLFGGDNEKLFF. CDR3 bases: TGCGCCAGCAGCTTGTTCGGGGGGGATAATGAAAAACTGTTTTTT. The V gene is TRBV5-1, the J gene TRBJ1-4; D possibly corresponds to TRBD1 (5 bases). Deletions cut 1 base from V and 4 bases from J, with 11 bases between. CDR3 size: 15 residues. CDR1 is SGHRS, CDR2 YFSETQ, per germline.

The CDR3 loop is CASSLGTGAVRRSKETQYF. CDR3 nucleotide sequence: TGTGCCAGCAGTTTAGGGACAGGGGCCGTCCGAAGGTCAAAAGAGACCCAGTACTTC. The chain couples TRBV28 to TRBJ2-5, with 10 bases lining up with TRBD1. V gave up 2 bases and J gave up 3 bases; unmatched junction bases: 15. In germline, CDR1 is MDHEN, CDR2 SYDVKM. The length of the CDR3 is 19 residues.

The rearrangement joins TRBV28 to TRBJ2-6, with 12 bases fitting TRBD1. With 6 bases clipped from V and 5 bases from J, the junction kept 8 bases outside the gene matches. The CDR3 is 17 residues long. Germline-derived CDR1 and CDR2 are MDHEN and SYDVKM. CDR3 sequence: CASSPGTGGAWANVLTF. DNA of the CDR3: TGTGCCAGCAGCCCCGGGACAGGGGGCGCCTGGGCCAACGTCCTGACTTTC.

The chain combines TRBV5-4 with TRBJ1-2; a weak D match, TRBD1 (6 bases). CDR3 size: 13 residues. The germline V and J ends were trimmed by 4 bases and 2 bases, with 9 bases remaining between them. Germline V gene lookup returns CDR1 SGHNT and CDR2 YYREEE (reference sequence). The CDR3 spells CASSTGTNYGYTF. The CDR3 DNA follows: TGTGCCAGCAGCACCGGGACAAACTATGGCTACACCTTC.

The chain uses TRBV7-2 and TRBJ2-2; tentative D call: TRBD2 (5 bases). Germline V gives CDR1 SGHTA, CDR2 FQGNSA. The V gene lost 2 bases and the J gene lost 5 bases, with 15 bases spanning the gap. The CDR3 is 16 residues long. The CDR3 protein is CASSLTLALKTGELFF. DNA for the CDR3: TGTGCCAGCAGCTTAACGCTAGCCCTGAAGACCGGGGAGCTGTTTTTT.